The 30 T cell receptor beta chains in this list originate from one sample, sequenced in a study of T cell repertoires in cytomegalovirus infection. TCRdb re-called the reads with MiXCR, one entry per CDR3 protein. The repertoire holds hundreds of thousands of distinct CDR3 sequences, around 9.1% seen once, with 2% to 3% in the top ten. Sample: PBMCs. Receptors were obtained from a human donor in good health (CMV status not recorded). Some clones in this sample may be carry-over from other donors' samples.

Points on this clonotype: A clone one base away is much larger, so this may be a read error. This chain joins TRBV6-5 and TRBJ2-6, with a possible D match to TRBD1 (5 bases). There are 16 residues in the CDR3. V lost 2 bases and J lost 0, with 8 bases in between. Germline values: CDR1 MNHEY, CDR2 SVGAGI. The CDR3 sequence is CASSYQDNSGANVLTF. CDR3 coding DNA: TGTGCCAGCAGTTACCAGGACAACTCTGGGGCCAACGTCCTGACTTTC.

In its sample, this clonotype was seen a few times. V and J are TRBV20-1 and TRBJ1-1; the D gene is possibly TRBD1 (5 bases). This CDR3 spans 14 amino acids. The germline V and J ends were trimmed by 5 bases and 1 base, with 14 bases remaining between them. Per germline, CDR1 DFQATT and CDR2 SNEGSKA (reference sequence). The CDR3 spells CSAGGAFWNTEAFF. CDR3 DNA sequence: TGCAGTGCTGGAGGGGCATTTTGGAACACTGAAGCTTTCTTT.

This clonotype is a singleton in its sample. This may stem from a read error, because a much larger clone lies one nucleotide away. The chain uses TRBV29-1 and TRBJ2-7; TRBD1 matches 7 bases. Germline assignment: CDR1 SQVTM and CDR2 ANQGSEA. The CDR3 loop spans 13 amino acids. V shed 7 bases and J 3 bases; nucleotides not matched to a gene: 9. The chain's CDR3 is CSDESGGVYEQYF. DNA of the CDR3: TGCAGCGATGAGTCAGGGGGAGTCTACGAGCAGTACTTC.

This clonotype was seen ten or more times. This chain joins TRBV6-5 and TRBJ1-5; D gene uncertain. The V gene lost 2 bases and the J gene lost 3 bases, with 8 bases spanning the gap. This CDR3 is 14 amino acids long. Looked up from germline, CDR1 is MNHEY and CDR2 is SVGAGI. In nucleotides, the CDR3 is TGTGCCAGCAGTTACGGGCGGTTCAATCAGCCCCAGCATTTT. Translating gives CASSYGRFNQPQHF.

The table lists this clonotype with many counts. CDR3 region: CATRDRGLGNEQFF. The CDR3 coding sequence is TGTGCCACCAGGGACAGGGGGTTAGGCAATGAGCAGTTCTTC. This chain uses TRBV24-1 with TRBJ2-1, with 10 bases fitting TRBD1. This CDR3 is 14 amino acids long. Germline V CDR1 and CDR2: KGHDR, SFDVKD. The junction had 5 bases not matched to a gene; V was cut back by 7 bases and J by 6 bases.

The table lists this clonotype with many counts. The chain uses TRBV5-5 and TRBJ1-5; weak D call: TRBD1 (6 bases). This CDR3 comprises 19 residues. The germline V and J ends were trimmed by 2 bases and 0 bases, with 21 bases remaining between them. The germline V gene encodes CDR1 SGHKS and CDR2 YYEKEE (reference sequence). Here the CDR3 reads CASSFTRDNSLLSNQPQHF. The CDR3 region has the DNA TGTGCCAGCAGCTTTACCCGGGACAACTCCCTCCTTAGCAATCAGCCCCAGCATTTT.

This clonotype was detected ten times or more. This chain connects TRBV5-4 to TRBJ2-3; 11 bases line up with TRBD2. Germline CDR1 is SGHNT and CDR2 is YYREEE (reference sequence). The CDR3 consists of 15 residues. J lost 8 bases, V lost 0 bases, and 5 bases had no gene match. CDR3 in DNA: TGTGCCAGCAGCTTGGACCTAGCGGGGGGAAGTACGCAGTATTTT. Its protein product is CASSLDLAGGSTQYF.

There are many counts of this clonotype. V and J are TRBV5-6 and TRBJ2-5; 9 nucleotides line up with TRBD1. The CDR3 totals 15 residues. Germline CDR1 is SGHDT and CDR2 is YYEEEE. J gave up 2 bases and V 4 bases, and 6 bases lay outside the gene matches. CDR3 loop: CASSGPGQGQETQYF. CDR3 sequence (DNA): TGTGCCAGCAGCGGGCCGGGACAGGGACAAGAGACCCAGTACTTC.

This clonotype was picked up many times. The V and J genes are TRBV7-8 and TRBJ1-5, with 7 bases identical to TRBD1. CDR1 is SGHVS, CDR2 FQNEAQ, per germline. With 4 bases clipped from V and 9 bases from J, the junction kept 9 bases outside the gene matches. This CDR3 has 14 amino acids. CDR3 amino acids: CASSSRQGLRPQHF. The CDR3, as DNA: TGTGCCAGCAGCTCAAGACAGGGCCTGCGGCCCCAGCATTTT.

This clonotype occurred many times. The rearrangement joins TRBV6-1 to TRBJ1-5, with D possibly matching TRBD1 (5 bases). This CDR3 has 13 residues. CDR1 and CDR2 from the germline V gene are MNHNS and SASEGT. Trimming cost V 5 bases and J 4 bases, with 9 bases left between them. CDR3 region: CASSWTPNQPQHF. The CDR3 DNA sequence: TGTGCCAGCAGTTGGACACCAAATCAGCCCCAGCATTTT.

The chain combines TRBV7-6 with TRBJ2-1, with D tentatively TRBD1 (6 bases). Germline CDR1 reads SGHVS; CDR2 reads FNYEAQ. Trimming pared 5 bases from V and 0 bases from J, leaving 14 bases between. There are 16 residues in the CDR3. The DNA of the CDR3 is TGTGCCAGCAGCGCCCAGGGGCCGAGCTCCTACAATGAGCAGTTCTTC. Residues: CASSAQGPSSYNEQFF.

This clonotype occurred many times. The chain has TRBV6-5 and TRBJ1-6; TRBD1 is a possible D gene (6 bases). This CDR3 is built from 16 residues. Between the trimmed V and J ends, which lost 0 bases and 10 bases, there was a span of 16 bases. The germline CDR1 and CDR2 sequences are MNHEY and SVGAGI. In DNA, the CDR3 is TGTGCCAGCAGTTACTCCCCCCCGACAGGACTGTCACCCCTCCACTTT. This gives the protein CASSYSPPTGLSPLHF.

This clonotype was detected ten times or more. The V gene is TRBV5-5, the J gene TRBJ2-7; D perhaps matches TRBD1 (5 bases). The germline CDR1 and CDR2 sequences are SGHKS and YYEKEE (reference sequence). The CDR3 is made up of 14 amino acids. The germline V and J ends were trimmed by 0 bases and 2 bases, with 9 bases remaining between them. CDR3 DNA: TGTGCCAGCAGCTTGGGGTCAGGGACCTACGAGCAGTACTTC. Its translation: CASSLGSGTYEQYF.

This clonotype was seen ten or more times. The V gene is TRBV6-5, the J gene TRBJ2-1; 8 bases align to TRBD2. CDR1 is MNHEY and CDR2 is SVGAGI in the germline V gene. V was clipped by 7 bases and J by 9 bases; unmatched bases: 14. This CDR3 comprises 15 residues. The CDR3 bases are TGTGCCAGCAATCCTCGGGGGGGCGTAGGAGGTGAGCAGTTCTTC. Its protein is CASNPRGGVGGEQFF.

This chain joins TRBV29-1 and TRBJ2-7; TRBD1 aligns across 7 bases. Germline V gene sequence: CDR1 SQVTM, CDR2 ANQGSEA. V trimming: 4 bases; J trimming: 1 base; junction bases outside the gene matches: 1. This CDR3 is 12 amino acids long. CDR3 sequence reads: CSVGDSSYEQYV. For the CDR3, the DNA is TGCAGCGTTGGGGACAGTTCCTACGAGCAGTACGTC.

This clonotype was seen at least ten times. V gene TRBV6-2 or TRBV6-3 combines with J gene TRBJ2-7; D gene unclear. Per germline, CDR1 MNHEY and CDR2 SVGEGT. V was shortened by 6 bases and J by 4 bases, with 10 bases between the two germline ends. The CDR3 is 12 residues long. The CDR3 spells CASSNDGYEQYV. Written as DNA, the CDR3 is TGTGCCAGCAGCAACGACGGATACGAGCAGTACGTC.

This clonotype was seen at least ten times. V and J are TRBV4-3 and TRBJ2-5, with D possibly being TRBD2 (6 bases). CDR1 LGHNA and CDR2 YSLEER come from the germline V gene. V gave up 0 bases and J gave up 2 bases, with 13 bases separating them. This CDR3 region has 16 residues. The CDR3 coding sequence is TGCGCCAGCAGCCAAGATCAGGACTACCCTCAAGAGACCCAGTACTTC. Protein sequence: CASSQDQDYPQETQYF.

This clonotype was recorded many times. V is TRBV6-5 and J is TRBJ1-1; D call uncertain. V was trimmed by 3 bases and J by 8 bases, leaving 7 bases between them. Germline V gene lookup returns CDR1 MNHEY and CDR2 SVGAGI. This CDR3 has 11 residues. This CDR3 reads CASSYPGEAFF. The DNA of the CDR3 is TGTGCCAGCAGTTATCCCGGGGAAGCTTTCTTT.

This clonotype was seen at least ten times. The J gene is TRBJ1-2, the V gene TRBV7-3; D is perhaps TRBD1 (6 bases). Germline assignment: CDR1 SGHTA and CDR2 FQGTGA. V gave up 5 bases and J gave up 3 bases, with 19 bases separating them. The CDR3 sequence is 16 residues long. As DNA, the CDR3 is TGTGCCAGCAGCCCAGAGAACAAACAGGGATACTATGGCTACACCTTC. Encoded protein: CASSPENKQGYYGYTF.

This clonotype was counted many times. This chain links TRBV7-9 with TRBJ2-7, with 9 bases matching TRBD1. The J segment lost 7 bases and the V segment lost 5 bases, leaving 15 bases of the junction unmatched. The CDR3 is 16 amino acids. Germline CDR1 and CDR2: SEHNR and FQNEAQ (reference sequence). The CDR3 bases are TGTGCCAGCAGCCCAAGATCGGTACAGGGGGCGCGAGAGCAGTACTTC. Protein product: CASSPRSVQGAREQYF. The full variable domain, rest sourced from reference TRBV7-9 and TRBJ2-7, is DTGVSQNPRHKITKRGQNVTFRCDPISEHNRLYWYRQTLGQGPEFLTYFQNEAQLEKSRLLSDRFSAERPKGSFSTLEIQRTEQGDSAMYLCASSPRSVQGAREQYFGPGTRLTVT.

The CDR3 here is CASSLEVDRVRTGYTF. The DNA for the CDR3 is TGTGCCAGCAGCTTAGAGGTAGACAGGGTGAGGACTGGCTACACCTTC. The chain employs TRBV13 and TRBJ1-2; TRBD1 aligns across 7 bases. CDR1 is PRHDT and CDR2 is FYEKMQ in the germline V gene (reference sequence). The CDR3 loop spans 16 amino acids. V gave up 1 base and J gave up 7 bases; unmatched junction bases: 12. The whole variable domain, filled in from reference TRBV13 and TRBJ1-2, reads AAGVIQSPRHLIKEKRETATLKCYPIPRHDTVYWYQQGPGQDPQFLISFYEKMQSDKGSIPDRFSAQQFSDYHSELNMSSLELGDSALYFCASSLEVDRVRTGYTFGSGTRLTVV.

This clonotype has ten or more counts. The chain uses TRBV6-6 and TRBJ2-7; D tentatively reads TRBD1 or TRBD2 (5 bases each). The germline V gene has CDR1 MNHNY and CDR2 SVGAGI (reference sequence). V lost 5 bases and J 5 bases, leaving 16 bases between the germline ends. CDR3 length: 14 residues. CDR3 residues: CASSSTGQSNEQYF. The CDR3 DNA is TGTGCCAGCAGTAGTACGGGGCAAAGCAACGAGCAGTACTTC.

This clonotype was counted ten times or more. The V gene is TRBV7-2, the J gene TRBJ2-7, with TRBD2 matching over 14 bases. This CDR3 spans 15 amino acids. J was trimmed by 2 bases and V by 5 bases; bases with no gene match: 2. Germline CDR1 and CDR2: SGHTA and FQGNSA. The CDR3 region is CASSATSGGAYEQYF. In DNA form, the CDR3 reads TGTGCCAGCAGCGCGACTAGCGGGGGGGCCTACGAGCAGTACTTC.

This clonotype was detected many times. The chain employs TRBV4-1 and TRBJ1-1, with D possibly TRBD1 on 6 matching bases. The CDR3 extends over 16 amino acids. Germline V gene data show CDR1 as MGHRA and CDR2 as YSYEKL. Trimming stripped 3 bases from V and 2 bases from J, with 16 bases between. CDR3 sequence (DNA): TGCGCCAGCAGCCAGGAAGAGGACAGCACAAACACTGAAGCTTTCTTT. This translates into CASSQEEDSTNTEAFF.

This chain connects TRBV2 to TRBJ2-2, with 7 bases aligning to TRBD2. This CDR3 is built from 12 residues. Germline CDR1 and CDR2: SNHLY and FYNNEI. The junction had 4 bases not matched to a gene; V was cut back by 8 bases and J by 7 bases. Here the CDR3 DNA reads TGTGCCAGCGGTCGGGGGGACGGGGAGCTGTTTTTT. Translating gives CASGRGDGELFF.

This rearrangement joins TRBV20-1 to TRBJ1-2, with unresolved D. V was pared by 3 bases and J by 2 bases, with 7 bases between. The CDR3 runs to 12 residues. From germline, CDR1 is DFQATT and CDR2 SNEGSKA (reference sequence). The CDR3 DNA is TGCAGTGCTAGCCACGAGAACTATGGCTACACCTTC. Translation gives CSASHENYGYTF.

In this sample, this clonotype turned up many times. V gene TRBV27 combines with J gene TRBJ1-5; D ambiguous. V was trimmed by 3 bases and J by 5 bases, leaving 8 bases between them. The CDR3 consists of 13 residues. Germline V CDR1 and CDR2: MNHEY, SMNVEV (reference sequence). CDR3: CASSFSWDQPQHF. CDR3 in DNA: TGTGCCAGCAGTTTTTCCTGGGATCAGCCCCAGCATTTT.

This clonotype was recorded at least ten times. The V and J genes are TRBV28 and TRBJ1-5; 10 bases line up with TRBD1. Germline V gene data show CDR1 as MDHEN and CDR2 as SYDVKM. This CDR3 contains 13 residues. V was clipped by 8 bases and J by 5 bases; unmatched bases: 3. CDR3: CASRDRGYQPQHF. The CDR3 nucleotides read TGTGCCAGCCGGGACAGGGGTTATCAGCCCCAGCATTTT.

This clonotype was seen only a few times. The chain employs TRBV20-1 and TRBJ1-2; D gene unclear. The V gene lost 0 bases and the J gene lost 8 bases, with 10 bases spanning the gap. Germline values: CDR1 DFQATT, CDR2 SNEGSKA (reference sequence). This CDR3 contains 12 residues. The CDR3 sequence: CSARDGGRGYTF. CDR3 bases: TGCAGTGCTAGAGACGGAGGGCGAGGCTACACCTTC.

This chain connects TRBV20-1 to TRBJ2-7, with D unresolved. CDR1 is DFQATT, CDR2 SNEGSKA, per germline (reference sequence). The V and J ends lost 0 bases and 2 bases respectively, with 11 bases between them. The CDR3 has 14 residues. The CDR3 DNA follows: TGCAGTGCTAGAGAAATGGGAAGCGCCTACGAGCAGTACTTC. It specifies CSAREMGSAYEQYF.